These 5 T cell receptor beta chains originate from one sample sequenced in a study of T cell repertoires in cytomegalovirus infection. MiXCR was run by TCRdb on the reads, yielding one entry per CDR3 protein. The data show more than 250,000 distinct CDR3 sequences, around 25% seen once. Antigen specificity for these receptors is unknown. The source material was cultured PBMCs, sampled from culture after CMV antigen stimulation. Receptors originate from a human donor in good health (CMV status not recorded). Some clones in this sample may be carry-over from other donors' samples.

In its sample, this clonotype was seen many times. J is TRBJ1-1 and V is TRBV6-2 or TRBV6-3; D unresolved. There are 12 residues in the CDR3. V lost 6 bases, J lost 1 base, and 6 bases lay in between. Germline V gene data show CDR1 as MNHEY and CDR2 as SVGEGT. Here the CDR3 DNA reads TGTGCCAGCAGCCGGGGGAACACTGAAGCTTTCTTT. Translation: CASSRGNTEAFF.

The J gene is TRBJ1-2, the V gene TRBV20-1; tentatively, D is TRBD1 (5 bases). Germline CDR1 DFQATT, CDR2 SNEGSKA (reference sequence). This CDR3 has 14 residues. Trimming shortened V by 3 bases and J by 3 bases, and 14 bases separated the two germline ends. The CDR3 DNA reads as TGCAGTGCTAGGACCGGGGGGAGGGACTATGGCTACACCTTC. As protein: CSARTGGRDYGYTF.

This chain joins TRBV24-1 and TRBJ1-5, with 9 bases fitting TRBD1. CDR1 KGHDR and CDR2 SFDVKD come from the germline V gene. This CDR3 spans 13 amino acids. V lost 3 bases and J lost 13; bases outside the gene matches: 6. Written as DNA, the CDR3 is TGTGCCACCAGTGATGATAAGACAGGGGGGCAGCATTTT. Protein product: CATSDDKTGGQHF.

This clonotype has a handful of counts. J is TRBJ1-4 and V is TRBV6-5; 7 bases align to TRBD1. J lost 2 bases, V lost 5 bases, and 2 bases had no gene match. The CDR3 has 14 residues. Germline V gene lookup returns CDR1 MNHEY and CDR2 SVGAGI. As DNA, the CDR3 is TGTGCCAGCAGTCGACAGGGTACTAATGAAAAACTGTTTTTT. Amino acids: CASSRQGTNEKLFF.

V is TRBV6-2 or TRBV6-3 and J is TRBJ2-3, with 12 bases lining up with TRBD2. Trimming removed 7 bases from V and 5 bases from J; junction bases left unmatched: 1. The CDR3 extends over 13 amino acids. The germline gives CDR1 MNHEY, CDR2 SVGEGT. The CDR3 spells CASTGLAGDTQYF. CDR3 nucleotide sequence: TGTGCCAGCACGGGACTAGCGGGAGATACGCAGTATTTT.